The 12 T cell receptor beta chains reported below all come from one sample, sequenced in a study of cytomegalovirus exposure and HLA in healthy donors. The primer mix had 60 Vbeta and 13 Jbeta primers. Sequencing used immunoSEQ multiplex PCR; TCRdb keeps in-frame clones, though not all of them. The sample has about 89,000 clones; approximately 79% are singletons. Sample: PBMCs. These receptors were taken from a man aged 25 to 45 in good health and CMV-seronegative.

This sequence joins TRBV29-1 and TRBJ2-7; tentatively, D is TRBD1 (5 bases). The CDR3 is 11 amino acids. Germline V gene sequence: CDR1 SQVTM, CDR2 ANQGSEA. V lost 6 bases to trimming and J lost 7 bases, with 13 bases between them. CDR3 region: CSVQPGSEQYF. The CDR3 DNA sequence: TGCAGCGTCCAACCAGGGTCTGAGCAGTACTTC.

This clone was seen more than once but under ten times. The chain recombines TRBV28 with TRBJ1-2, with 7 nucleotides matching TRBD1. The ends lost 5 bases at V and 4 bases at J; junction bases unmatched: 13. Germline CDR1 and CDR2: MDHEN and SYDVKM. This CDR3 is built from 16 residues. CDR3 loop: CASSISRQGAVYGYTF. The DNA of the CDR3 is TGTGCCAGCAGTATATCGCGACAGGGAGCTGTCTATGGCTACACCTTC.

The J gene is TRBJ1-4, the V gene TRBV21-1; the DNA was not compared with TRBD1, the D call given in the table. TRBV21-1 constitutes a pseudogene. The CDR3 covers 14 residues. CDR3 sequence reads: CASSNDMVNEKLFF. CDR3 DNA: TGTGCCAGCAGCAACGACATGGTCAATGAAAAACTGTTTTTT.

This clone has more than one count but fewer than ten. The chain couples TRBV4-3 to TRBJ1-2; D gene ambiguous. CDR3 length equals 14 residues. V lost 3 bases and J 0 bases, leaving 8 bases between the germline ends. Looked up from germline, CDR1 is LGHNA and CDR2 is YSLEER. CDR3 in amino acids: CASSHFPANYGYTF. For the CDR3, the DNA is TGCGCCAGCAGCCATTTTCCAGCTAACTATGGCTACACCTTC.

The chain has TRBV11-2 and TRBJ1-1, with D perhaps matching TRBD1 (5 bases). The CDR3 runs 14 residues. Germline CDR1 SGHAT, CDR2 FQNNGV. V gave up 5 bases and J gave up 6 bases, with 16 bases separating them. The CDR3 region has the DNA TGTGCCAGCAGCCCTGACAGTCTGTGGGCTGAAGCTTTCTTT. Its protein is CASSPDSLWAEAFF.

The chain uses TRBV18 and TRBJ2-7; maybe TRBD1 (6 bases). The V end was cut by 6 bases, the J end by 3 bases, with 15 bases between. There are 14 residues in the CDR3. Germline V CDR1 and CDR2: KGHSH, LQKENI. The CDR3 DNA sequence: TGTGCCAGCTCGACCGGGACAACTATCTACGAGCAGTACTTC. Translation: CASSTGTTIYEQYF.

CDR3 protein: CASRPDRGVPGELFF. CDR3 coding DNA: TGTGCCAGCAGACCAGACAGGGGGGTTCCCGGGGAGCTGTTTTTT. This rearrangement joins TRBV6-5 to TRBJ2-2; TRBD1 agrees at 9 bases. Germline-derived CDR1 and CDR2 are MNHEY and SVGAGI. The CDR3 runs to 15 residues. The V gene end was trimmed by 6 bases and the J gene end by 6 bases; junction bases not matched to a gene: 8.

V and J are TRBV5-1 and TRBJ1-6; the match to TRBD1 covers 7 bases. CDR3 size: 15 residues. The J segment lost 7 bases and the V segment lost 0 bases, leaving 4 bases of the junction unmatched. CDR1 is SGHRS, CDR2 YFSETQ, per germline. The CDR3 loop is CASSLVLDRNSPLHF. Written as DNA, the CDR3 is TGCGCCAGCAGCTTGGTATTGGACAGGAATTCACCCCTCCACTTT.

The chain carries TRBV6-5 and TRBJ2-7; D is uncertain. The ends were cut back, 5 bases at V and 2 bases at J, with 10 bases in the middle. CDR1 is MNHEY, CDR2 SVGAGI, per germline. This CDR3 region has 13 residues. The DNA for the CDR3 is TGTGCCAGCAGTGCACAGATGACCTACGAGCAGTACTTC. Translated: CASSAQMTYEQYF.

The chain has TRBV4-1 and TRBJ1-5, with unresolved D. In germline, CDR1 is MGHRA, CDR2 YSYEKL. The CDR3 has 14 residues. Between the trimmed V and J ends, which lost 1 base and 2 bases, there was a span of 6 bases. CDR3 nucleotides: TGCGCCAGCAGCCAAGCCGAGGGCAATCAGCCCCAGCATTTT. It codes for CASSQAEGNQPQHF.

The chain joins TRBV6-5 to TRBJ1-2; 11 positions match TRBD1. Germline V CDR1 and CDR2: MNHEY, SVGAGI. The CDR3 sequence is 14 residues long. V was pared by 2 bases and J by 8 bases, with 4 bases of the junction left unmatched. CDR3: CASSYLGQGDGYTF. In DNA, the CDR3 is TGTGCCAGCAGTTACCTGGGACAGGGGGACGGCTACACCTTC.

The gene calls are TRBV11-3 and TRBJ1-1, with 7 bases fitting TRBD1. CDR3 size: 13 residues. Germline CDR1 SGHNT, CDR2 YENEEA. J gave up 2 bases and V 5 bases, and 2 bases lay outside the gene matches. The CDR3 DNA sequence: TGTGCCAGCAGCGCAGGGGGAAACACTGAAGCTTTCTTT. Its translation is CASSAGGNTEAFF.